The following is a T cell receptor (beta chain) sequence with its context. This entry is derived from a study of blood T cell repertoires in COVID-19. Study summary: Specimens from acute and convalescent COVID-19 originated in the United States, Italy and Spain.

Original methodology: Reference gene primer amplification in the assay estimated nucleated cell counts. Sequenced by immunoSEQ multiplex PCR; TCRdb stores in-frame clones only, minus some. V and J calls and clone size are as listed in that table; D and trimming were resolved from the DNA. The table has roughly 220,000 clones, about 90% seen once. Germline V gives CDR1 LNHDA, CDR2 SQIVND (reference sequence). Deletions cut 3 bases from V and 6 bases from J, with 11 bases between. The CDR3 runs to 13 residues. Ages ranged from roughly 18 to 100 years, with residence in more than 20 US areas. Assignment of participants to cohorts was predicated upon participant-reported clinical history.

The origin of this receptor is a woman in her fifties or sixties with acute COVID-19. The sequenced material came from PBMCs or T cells enriched from blood (not recorded which). The chain joins TRBV19 to TRBJ2-5; tentative D call: TRBD1 (5 bases). The CDR3 region has the DNA TGTGCCAGTAGTATGTCCAGGGAAAAGACCCAGTACTTC. Its protein product is CASSMSREKTQYF.